This is a list of T cell receptor beta chains from one sample in a study of cytomegalovirus exposure and HLA in healthy donors. TCRdb keeps only in-frame clones here, not all; method: immunoSEQ multiplex PCR. The sample includes some 160,000 clones, more than 65% seen only once; the top ten take 1.5% to 2%. Sample: PBMCs. The source of these receptors is a young woman in good health and CMV-seronegative. Both conserved end residues are part of each CDR3. D genes are given only for firm matches. Size is stated for part of the rows, as once, few or many counts, or as a class when the clone is expanded.

NA	TRBV4-3	TRBJ2-7	NA	CASSQDPAGPYEQYF	TGCGCCAGCAGCCAAGATCCGGCAGGGCCCTACGAGCAGTACTTC
TRBD1	TRBV2	TRBJ1-1	NA	CASSGQGWRAFF	TGTGCCAGCAGTGGACAGGGTTGGAGAGCTTTCTTT
TRBD2	TRBV5-1	TRBJ2-7	NA	CASSLGLAGLSYEQYF	TGCGCCAGCAGCTTGGGTTTAGCGGGGTTGTCCTACGAGCAGTACTTC
NA	TRBV28	TRBJ1-1	NA	CASSPPAQNTEAFF	TGTGCCAGCAGCCCCCCAGCGCAGAACACTGAAGCTTTCTTT
TRBD1	TRBV7-9	TRBJ2-7	once	CSSSSDRALNEQYF	TGTTCCAGCAGCTCTGACAGGGCGCTGAACGAGCAGTACTTC
NA	TRBV19	TRBJ2-5	NA	CASSPRLVETQYF	TGTGCCAGTAGTCCCCGACTAGTAGAGACCCAGTACTTC
NA	TRBV4-1	TRBJ2-7	few	CASSQVTDFYEQYF	TGCGCCAGCAGCCAAGTGACAGATTTCTACGAGCAGTACTTC
NA	TRBV5-1	TRBJ2-3	NA	CASSLRGSTDTQYF	TGCGCCAGCAGCTTACGCGGGAGCACAGATACGCAGTATTTT
TRBD1	TRBV4-2	TRBJ1-1	NA	CASSQEIGVRGQDTEAFF	TGTGCCAGCAGCCAAGAGATTGGTGTCAGGGGGCAGGACACTGAAGCTTTCTTT
NA	TRBV4-1	TRBJ2-2	NA	CASSQGAGRELFF	TGCGCCAGCAGCCAAGGGGCAGGGAGGGAGCTGTTTTTT
TRBD1	TRBV10-3	TRBJ1-1	NA	CAISGTGNTEAFF	TGTGCCATCAGCGGGACAGGGAACACTGAAGCTTTCTTT
NA	TRBV7-6	TRBJ2-1	NA	CASSRTAGSSYNEQFF	TGTGCCAGCAGCCGAACCGCGGGGAGCTCCTACAATGAGCAGTTCTTC
NA	TRBV7-9	TRBJ1-1	NA	CASSPFMGHSNSRAFF	TGTGCCAGCAGCCCCTTTATGGGCCACTCTAACAGCCGTGCGTTCTTT
NA	TRBV7-9	TRBJ2-7	NA	CASSSSLLYEQYF	TGTGCCAGCAGCTCCTCTTTACTCTACGAGCAGTACTTC
NA	TRBV27	TRBJ2-1	NA	CASSAGISYNEQFF	TGTGCCAGCAGCGCCGGTATCTCCTACAATGAGCAGTTCTTC
TRBD2	TRBV7-6	TRBJ2-1	NA	CASSSPGRGEFF	TGTGCCAGCAGTTCCCCTGGGCGGGGGGAGTTCTTC
NA	TRBV27	TRBJ1-1	NA	CASTPANDYRAEAFF	TGTGCCAGCACCCCTGCGAACGATTATCGGGCTGAAGCTTTCTTT
TRBD1	TRBV10-2	TRBJ1-5	few	CASSVGTGWNQPQHF	TGCGCCAGCAGCGTCGGGACAGGGTGGAATCAGCCCCAGCATTTT
TRBD2	TRBV19	TRBJ2-3	NA	CASSPSGTRGDTQYF	TGTGCCAGTTCTCCTAGCGGGACCCGGGGAGATACGCAGTATTTT
NA	TRBV6-1	TRBJ2-1	once	CASSEEPSAGAPQFF	TGTGCCAGCAGTGAGGAACCCTCGGCGGGGGCGCCGCAGTTCTTC
TRBD1	TRBV28	TRBJ2-2	once	CASSRTGGRGTGELFF	TGTGCCAGCAGCCGTACAGGGGGTCGCGGCACCGGGGAGCTGTTTTTT
NA	TRBV27	TRBJ2-5	NA	CASRGQGRPPQYF	TGTGCCAGCAGGGGACAAGGGCGCCCCCCCCAGTACTTC
NA	TRBV5-5	TRBJ1-1	NA	CASSPTWGGFMNTEAFF	TGTGCCAGCAGCCCGACCTGGGGGGGATTTATGAACACTGAAGCTTTCTTT
NA	TRBV7-9	TRBJ1-2	NA	CASSLTTGNYGYTF	TGTGCCAGCAGCTTAACTACGGGGAATTATGGCTACACCTTC
NA	TRBV30	TRBJ1-5	NA	CAWSGGDQPQHF	TGTGCCTGGAGCGGAGGAGATCAGCCCCAGCATTTT
NA	TRBV30	TRBJ1-3	NA	CAWGATIYF	TGTGCCTGGGGGGCAACCATATATTTT
NA	TRBV4-1	TRBJ1-2	NA	CASSQGGATYGYTF	TGCGCCAGCAGCCAAGGGGGCGCAACCTATGGCTACACCTTC
NA	TRBV5-1	TRBJ1-5	NA	CASSLGTGNQPQHF	TGCGCCAGCAGCTTGGGGACAGGCAATCAGCCCCAGCATTTT
NA	TRBV20-1	TRBJ2-1	NA	CSASSGFRFF	TGCAGTGCTAGTTCGGGATTCCGGTTCTTC
TRBD1	TRBV4-1	TRBJ2-7	NA	CASSRGTGSSYEQYF	TGCGCCAGCAGCCGCGGGACAGGGAGCTCCTACGAGCAGTACTTC
NA	TRBV4-1	TRBJ1-1	few	CASSQGDRTTEAFF	TGCGCCAGCAGCCAAGGAGACAGGACCACTGAAGCTTTCTTT
NA	TRBV4-3	TRBJ2-7	few	CASSQDPSGHLYEQYF	TGCGCCAGCAGCCAAGACCCCTCGGGACACCTCTACGAGCAGTACTTC
NA	TRBV6-5	TRBJ1-1	few	CASSYSIIATEAFF	TGTGCCAGCAGTTACTCCATCATAGCCACTGAAGCTTTCTTT
NA	TRBV12-5	TRBJ1-5	NA	CASGLVQGRAELSNQPQHF	TGTGCTAGTGGTTTGGTACAGGGCAGGGCGGAGTTGAGCAATCAGCCCCAGCATTTT
TRBD1	TRBV11-2	TRBJ2-5	NA	CASSSWGQDRGQETQYF	TGTGCCAGCAGCTCATGGGGCCAGGACAGGGGCCAAGAGACCCAGTACTTC
NA	TRBV19	TRBJ1-2	NA	CASSIVASYGYTF	TGTGCCAGTAGTATAGTTGCGTCCTATGGCTACACCTTC
NA	TRBV6-6	TRBJ1-3	NA	CASSPFGNTIYF	TGTGCCAGCAGCCCGTTTGGAAACACCATATATTTT
NA	TRBV7-6	TRBJ1-1	few	CASSLDERDTEAFF	TGTGCCAGCAGCTTAGATGAACGGGACACTGAAGCTTTCTTT
NA	TRBV5-1	TRBJ1-3	NA	CASSLSASQGNTIYF	TGCGCCAGCAGCTTATCCGCCTCTCAGGGAAACACCATATATTTT
NA	TRBV7-7	TRBJ1-5	NA	CASSIAPNQPQHF	TGTGCCAGCAGCATAGCTCCTAATCAGCCCCAGCATTTT
NA	TRBV5-1	TRBJ1-1	NA	CASSLGGPTEAFF	TGCGCCAGCAGCTTGGGGGGGCCCACTGAAGCTTTCTTT
TRBD1	TRBV4-2	TRBJ2-7	once	CASSHPTGTGSYEQYF	TGTGCCAGCAGCCATCCTACCGGGACAGGGAGCTACGAGCAGTACTTC
NA	TRBV5-8	TRBJ1-3	NA	CASSPRVGNTIYF	TGTGCCAGCAGCCCCAGGGTCGGAAACACCATATATTTT
NA	TRBV4-1	TRBJ1-1	NA	CASSQTRTEAFF	TGCGCCAGCAGCCAAACGAGAACTGAAGCTTTCTTT
TRBD1	TRBV15	TRBJ2-7	once	CATSRGTGYEQYF	TGTGCCACCAGCAGGGGGACAGGGTACGAGCAGTACTTC